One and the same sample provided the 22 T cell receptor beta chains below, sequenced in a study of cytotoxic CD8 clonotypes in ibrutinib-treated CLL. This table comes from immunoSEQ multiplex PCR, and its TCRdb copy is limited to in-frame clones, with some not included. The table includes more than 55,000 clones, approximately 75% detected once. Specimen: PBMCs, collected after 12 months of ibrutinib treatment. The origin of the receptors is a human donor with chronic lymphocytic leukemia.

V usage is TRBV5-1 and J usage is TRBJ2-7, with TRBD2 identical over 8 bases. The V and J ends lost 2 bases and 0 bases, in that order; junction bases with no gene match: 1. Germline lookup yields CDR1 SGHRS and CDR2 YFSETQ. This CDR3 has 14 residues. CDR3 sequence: CASSFLAGSYEQYF. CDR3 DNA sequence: TGCGCCAGCAGCTTCCTAGCGGGCTCCTACGAGCAGTACTTC. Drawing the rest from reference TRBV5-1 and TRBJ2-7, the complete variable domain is KAGVTQTPRYLIKTRGQQVTLSCSPISGHRSVSWYQQTPGQGLQFLFEYFSETQRNKGNFPGRFSGRQFSNSRSEMNVSTLELGDSALYLCASSFLAGSYEQYFGPGTRLTVT.

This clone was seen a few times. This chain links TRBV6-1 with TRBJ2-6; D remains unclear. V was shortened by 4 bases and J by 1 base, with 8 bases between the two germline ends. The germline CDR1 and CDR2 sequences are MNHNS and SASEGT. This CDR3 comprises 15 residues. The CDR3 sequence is CASSVTRSGANVLTF. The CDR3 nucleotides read TGTGCCAGCAGTGTGACCCGATCTGGGGCCAACGTCCTGACTTTC.

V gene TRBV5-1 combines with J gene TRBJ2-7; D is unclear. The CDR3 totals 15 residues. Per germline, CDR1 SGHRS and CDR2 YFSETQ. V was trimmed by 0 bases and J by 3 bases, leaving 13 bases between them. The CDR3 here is CASSLEGYGRYEQYF. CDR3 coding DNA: TGCGCCAGCAGCTTGGAAGGTTACGGACGCTACGAGCAGTACTTC.

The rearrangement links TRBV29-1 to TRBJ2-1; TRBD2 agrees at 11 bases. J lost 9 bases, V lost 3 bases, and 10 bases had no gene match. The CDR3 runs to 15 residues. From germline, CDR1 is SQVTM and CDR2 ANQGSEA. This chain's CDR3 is CSVDNLAGGRGEQFF. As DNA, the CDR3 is TGCAGCGTTGATAATCTAGCGGGAGGTAGGGGTGAGCAGTTCTTC.

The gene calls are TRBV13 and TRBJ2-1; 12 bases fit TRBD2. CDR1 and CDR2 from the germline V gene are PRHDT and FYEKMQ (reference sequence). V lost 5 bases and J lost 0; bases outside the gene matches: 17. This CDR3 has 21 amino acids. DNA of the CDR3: TGTGCCAGCAGCCCACCGGGACTAGCGGGTCTAGCCGCCAGCTCCTACAATGAGCAGTTCTTC. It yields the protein CASSPPGLAGLAASSYNEQFF.

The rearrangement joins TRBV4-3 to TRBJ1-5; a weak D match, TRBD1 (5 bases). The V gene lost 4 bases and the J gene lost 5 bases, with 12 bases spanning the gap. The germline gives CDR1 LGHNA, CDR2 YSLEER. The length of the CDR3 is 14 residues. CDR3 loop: CASSPRRDHQPQHF. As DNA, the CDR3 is TGCGCCAGCAGCCCTCGCAGGGACCATCAGCCCCAGCATTTT.

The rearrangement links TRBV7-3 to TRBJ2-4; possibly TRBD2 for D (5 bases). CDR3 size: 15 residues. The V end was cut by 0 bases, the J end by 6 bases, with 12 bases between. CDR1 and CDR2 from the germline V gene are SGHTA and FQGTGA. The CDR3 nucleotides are TGTGCCAGCAGCTTAACACGGGATTTCGTAAACATTCAGTACTTC. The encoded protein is CASSLTRDFVNIQYF. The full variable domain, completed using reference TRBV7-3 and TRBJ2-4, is GAGVSQTPSNKVTEKGKYVELRCDPISGHTALYWYRQSLGQGPEFLIYFQGTGAADDSGLPNDRFFAVRPEGSVSTLKIQRTERGDSAVYLCASSLTRDFVNIQYFGAGTRLSVL.

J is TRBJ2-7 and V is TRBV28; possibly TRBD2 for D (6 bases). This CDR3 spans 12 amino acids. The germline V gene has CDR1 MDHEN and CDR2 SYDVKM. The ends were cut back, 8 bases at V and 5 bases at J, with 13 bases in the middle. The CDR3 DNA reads TGTGCCAGCGGGACGGGGGTCCACGAGCAGTACTTC. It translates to CASGTGVHEQYF.

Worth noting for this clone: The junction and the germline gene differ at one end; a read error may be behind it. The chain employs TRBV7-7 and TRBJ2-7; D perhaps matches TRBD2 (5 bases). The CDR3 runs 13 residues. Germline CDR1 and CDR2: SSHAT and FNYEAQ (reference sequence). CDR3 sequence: CASSLARGYEQYF. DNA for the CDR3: TGTGCTAGCAGCTTAGCCCGCGGGTACGAGCAGTACTTC.

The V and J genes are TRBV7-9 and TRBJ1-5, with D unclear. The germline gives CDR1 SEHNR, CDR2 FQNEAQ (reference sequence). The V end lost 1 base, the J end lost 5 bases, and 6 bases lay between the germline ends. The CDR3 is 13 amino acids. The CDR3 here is CASSLGPDQPQHF. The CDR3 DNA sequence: TGTGCCAGCAGCTTAGGGCCCGATCAGCCCCAGCATTTT.

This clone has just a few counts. The CDR3 sequence is CASSLAWASYEQYF. The CDR3, as DNA: TGTGCCAGCAGCTTAGCCTGGGCTTCCTACGAGCAGTACTTC. The V call is TRBV11-2, the J call TRBJ2-7; D call uncertain. The CDR3 is made up of 14 amino acids. Germline CDR1 is SGHAT and CDR2 is FQNNGV. V was shortened by 1 base and J by 1 base, with 8 bases between the two germline ends.

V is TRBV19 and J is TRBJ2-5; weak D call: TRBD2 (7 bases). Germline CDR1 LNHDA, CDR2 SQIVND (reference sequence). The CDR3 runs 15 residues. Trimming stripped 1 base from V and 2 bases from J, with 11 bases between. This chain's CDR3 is CASSIVGGPQETQYF. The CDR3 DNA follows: TGTGCCAGTAGTATAGTGGGGGGGCCACAAGAGACCCAGTACTTC. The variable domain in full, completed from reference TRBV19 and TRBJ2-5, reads DGGITQSPKYLFRKEGQNVTLSCEQNLNHDAMYWYRQDPGQGLRLIYYSQIVNDFQKGDIAEGYSVSREKKESFPLTVTSAQKNPTAFYLCASSIVGGPQETQYFGPGTRLLVL.

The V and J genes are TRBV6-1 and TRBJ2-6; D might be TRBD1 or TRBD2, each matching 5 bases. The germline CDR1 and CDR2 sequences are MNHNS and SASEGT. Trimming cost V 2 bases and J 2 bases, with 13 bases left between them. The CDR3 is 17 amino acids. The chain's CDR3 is CASSEQWGNPGANVLTF. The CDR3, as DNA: TGTGCCAGCAGTGAACAGTGGGGGAACCCTGGGGCCAACGTCCTGACTTTC.

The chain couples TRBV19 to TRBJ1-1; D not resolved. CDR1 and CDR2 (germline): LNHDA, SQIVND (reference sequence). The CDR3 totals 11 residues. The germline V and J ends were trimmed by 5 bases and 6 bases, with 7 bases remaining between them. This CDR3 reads CASSFGAEAFF. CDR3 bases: TGTGCCAGTAGTTTTGGGGCTGAAGCTTTCTTT. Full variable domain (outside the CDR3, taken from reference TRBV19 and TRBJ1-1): DGGITQSPKYLFRKEGQNVTLSCEQNLNHDAMYWYRQDPGQGLRLIYYSQIVNDFQKGDIAEGYSVSREKKESFPLTVTSAQKNPTAFYLCASSFGAEAFFGQGTRLTVV.

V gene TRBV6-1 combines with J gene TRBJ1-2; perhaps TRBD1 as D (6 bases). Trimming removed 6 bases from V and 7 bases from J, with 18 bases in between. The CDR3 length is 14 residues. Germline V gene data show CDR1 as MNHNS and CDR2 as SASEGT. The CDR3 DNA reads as TGTGCCAGCAGGAGTGAGGGGGTAGTAGGTGGCTACACCTTC. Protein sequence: CASRSEGVVGGYTF.

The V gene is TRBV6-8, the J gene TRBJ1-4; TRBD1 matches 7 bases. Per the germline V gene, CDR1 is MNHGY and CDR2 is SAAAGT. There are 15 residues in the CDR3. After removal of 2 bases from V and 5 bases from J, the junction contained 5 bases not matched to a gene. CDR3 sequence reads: CASSYPGQLNEKLFF. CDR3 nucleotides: TGTGCCAGCAGTTACCCGGGACAGCTGAATGAAAAACTGTTTTTT.

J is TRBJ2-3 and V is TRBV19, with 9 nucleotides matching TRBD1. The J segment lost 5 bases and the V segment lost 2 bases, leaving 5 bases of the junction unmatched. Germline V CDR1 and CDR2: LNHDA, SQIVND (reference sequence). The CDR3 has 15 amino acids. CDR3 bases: TGTGCCAGTAGTATATCACAGGGGGCGGGAGATACGCAGTATTTT. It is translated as CASSISQGAGDTQYF. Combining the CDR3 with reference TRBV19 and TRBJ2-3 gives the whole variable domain DGGITQSPKYLFRKEGQNVTLSCEQNLNHDAMYWYRQDPGQGLRLIYYSQIVNDFQKGDIAEGYSVSREKKESFPLTVTSAQKNPTAFYLCASSISQGAGDTQYFGPGTRLTVL.

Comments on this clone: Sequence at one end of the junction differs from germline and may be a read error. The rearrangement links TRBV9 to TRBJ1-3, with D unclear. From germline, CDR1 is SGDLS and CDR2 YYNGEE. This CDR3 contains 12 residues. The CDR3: CASSVGGDTIYF. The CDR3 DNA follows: TGTGCCAGCAGCGTAGGTGGAGACACCATATATTTT.

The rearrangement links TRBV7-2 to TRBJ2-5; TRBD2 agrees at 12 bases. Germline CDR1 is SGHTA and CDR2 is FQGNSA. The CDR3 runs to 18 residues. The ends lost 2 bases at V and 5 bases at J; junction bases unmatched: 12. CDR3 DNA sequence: TGTGCCAGCAGCTTATTTCTAGCGGGAGGGCCTGGAGGGGAGACCCAGTACTTC. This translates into CASSLFLAGGPGGETQYF.

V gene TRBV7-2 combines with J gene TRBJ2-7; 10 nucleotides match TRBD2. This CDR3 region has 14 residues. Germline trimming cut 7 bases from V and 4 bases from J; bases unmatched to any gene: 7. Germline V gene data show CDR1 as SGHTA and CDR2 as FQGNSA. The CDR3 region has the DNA TGTGCCAGCACTAGGCGACTAGCGGGTTACGAGCAGTACTTC. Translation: CASTRRLAGYEQYF.

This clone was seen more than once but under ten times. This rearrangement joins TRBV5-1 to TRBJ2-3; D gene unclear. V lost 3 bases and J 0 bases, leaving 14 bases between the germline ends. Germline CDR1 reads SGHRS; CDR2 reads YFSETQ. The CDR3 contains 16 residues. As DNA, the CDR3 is TGCGCCAGCAGCTCGAAAGGCAGCCTTAGCACAGATACGCAGTATTTT. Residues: CASSSKGSLSTDTQYF.

The CDR3: CASSIGTDGQPQHF. As DNA, the CDR3 is TGTGCCAGTAGTATAGGGACAGATGGTCAGCCCCAGCATTTT. This chain joins TRBV19 and TRBJ1-5; TRBD1 is a possible D gene (6 bases). This CDR3 is 14 amino acids long. V shed 1 base and J shed 6 bases, with 10 bases lying between them. Germline CDR1 is LNHDA and CDR2 is SQIVND (reference sequence).